The 19 T cell receptor beta chains below all came from one sample that was sequenced in a study of blood T cells in healthy people across ages. A second PCR of roughly 6 to 12 cycles used a sample-barcoded 5' primer and a J-beta primer mix. TCRdb analysed the 5' RACE reads with MiXCR anew, one entry per CDR3 protein. Here the sample spans roughly 680,000 distinct CDR3 sequences, 52% being singletons. Sequenced sample: blood. The origin of the receptors is a woman of 80 years or more in good health.

The chain joins TRBV12-5 to TRBJ2-4; D could derive from TRBD1 or TRBD2 (5 bases each). Trimming removed 3 bases from V and 8 bases from J, with 17 bases in between. This CDR3 comprises 15 residues. The germline CDR1 and CDR2 sequences are LGHNT and FRNRAP. The CDR3 DNA sequence: TGTGCTAGTGGTTTACACGCAGGGAGAGGGGACATTCAGTACTTC. Translated: CASGLHAGRGDIQYF.

The chain carries TRBV9 and TRBJ1-2; D remains ambiguous. The germline V gene encodes CDR1 SGDLS and CDR2 YYNGEE. The CDR3 contains 14 residues. V was cut by 0 bases and J by 1 base, with 7 bases left in between. The CDR3 protein is CASSVVSSNYGYTF. In nucleotides, the CDR3 is TGTGCCAGCAGCGTAGTGTCAAGTAACTATGGCTACACCTTC. Full variable domain (rest looked up from reference TRBV9 and TRBJ1-2): DSGVTQTPKHLITATGQRVTLRCSPRSGDLSVYWYQQSLDQGLQFLIQYYNGEERAKGNILERFSAQQFPDLHSELNLSSLELGDSALYFCASSVVSSNYGYTFGSGTRLTVV.

This clonotype is a singleton in its sample. The chain recombines TRBV27 with TRBJ1-6; no clear D. This CDR3 has 15 residues. V shed 0 bases and J shed 3 bases, with 6 bases lying between them. The germline gives CDR1 MNHEY, CDR2 SMNVEV (reference sequence). The CDR3 DNA reads TGTGCCAGCAGTTTATCGTCAGGCTATAATTCACCCCTCCACTTT. Translating gives CASSLSSGYNSPLHF.

This chain connects TRBV7-9 to TRBJ2-5, with TRBD2 identical over 7 bases. The germline gives CDR1 SEHNR, CDR2 FQNEAQ (reference sequence). The V gene end was trimmed by 5 bases and the J gene end by 2 bases; junction bases not matched to a gene: 2. The CDR3 totals 13 residues. The CDR3 bases are TGTGCCAGCAGCGGGACTAATCAAGAGACCCAGTACTTC. Amino acids: CASSGTNQETQYF. The full variable domain, rest sourced from reference TRBV7-9 and TRBJ2-5, is DTGVSQNPRHKITKRGQNVTFRCDPISEHNRLYWYRQTLGQGPEFLTYFQNEAQLEKSRLLSDRFSAERPKGSFSTLEIQRTEQGDSAMYLCASSGTNQETQYFGPGTRLLVL.

The gene calls are TRBV7-3 and TRBJ2-1; D is undetermined. From germline, CDR1 is SGHTA and CDR2 FQGTGA. The V gene lost 9 bases and the J gene lost 2 bases, with 14 bases spanning the gap. The CDR3 runs 14 residues. The CDR3 here is CASSAESTYNEQFF. The CDR3 nucleotides read TGTGCCAGTTCGGCCGAGTCCACCTACAATGAGCAGTTCTTC.

The J gene is TRBJ2-1, the V gene TRBV7-9, with 7 bases identical to TRBD2. The trim removed 2 bases at V and 8 bases at J, leaving 12 bases unmatched. Looked up from germline, CDR1 is SEHNR and CDR2 is FQNEAQ (reference sequence). The CDR3 spans 16 residues. The CDR3 region is CASSLLGGTVRDEQFF. The CDR3 DNA reads TGTGCCAGCAGCTTACTCGGGGGGACCGTTAGGGATGAGCAGTTCTTC.

This clonotype is a singleton in its sample. A read error may be the cause here, since a much bigger clone is one base away. The chain joins TRBV4-1 to TRBJ1-2, with D maybe TRBD1 (5 bases). Germline CDR1 MGHRA, CDR2 YSYEKL. The CDR3 extends over 14 amino acids. CDR3 coding DNA: TGCGTCAGCAGCCCGTCCGGGACTGACTATGGCTACACCTTC. Encoded protein: CVSSPSGTDYGYTF.

This chain joins TRBV7-9 and TRBJ1-4; possibly TRBD1 for D (5 bases). The CDR3 covers 13 residues. Trimming took 5 bases from V and 14 from J, leaving 18 bases between them. Germline V gives CDR1 SEHNR, CDR2 FQNEAQ (reference sequence). The CDR3 sequence: CASSPIGTDGLFF. The CDR3 DNA sequence: TGTGCCAGCAGCCCGATTGGGACCGACGGGCTGTTTTTT.

Many counts were recorded for this clonotype. As DNA, the CDR3 is TGTGCCATCAGTGACCCCGGGACAGAAAAGCCCCAGCATTTT. Its protein product is CAISDPGTEKPQHF. This rearrangement joins TRBV10-3 to TRBJ1-5; the match to TRBD1 covers 7 bases. Germline CDR1 ENHRY, CDR2 SYGVKD. This CDR3 spans 14 amino acids. The trim removed 3 bases at V and 8 bases at J, leaving 7 bases unmatched.

The table lists this clonotype with many counts. The gene calls are TRBV28 and TRBJ2-1; D gene ambiguous. The CDR3 loop spans 13 amino acids. Trimming cost V 4 bases and J 5 bases, with 9 bases left between them. CDR1 and CDR2 (germline): MDHEN, SYDVKM. CDR3 sequence reads: CASSSHLNNEQFF. The CDR3 DNA sequence: TGTGCCAGCAGTTCCCACTTGAACAATGAGCAGTTCTTC. Full variable domain (outside the CDR3, taken from reference TRBV28 and TRBJ2-1): DVKVTQSSRYLVKRTGEKVFLECVQDMDHENMFWYRQDPGLGLRLIYFSYDVKMKEKGDIPEGYSVSREKKERFSLILESASTNQTSMYLCASSSHLNNEQFFGPGTRLTVL.

On this clonotype: Just one base apart from a much larger clone, this may be a read error. The chain uses TRBV7-2 and TRBJ1-1, with a tentative D call TRBD1 (6 bases). Germline CDR1 SGHTA, CDR2 FQGNSA. The CDR3 is 13 residues long. The V end lost 5 bases, the J end lost 4 bases, and 11 bases lay between the germline ends. Written as DNA, the CDR3 is TGTGCCAGCAGCGGACAGTGGAGCACTGAAGCTTTCTTT. Its protein is CASSGQWSTEAFF.

This chain links TRBV7-8 with TRBJ1-1; D may be TRBD1 (5 bases). This CDR3 is built from 14 residues. Germline V lookup: CDR1 SGHVS, CDR2 FQNEAQ. V was clipped by 5 bases and J by 5 bases, with 15 bases between them. CDR3 region: CASSRGALGTEAFF. The CDR3, as DNA: TGTGCCAGCAGCCGAGGGGCCTTGGGGACTGAAGCTTTCTTT.

The genes are TRBV12-3 or TRBV12-4 and TRBJ2-1; 7 bases align to TRBD1. Trimming cost V 10 bases and J 7 bases; bases outside gene matches: 13. This CDR3 has 14 amino acids. The DNA for the CDR3 is TGTGCCAACAGCCCCGGACAGGTAAGGAATGAGCAGTTCTTC. This translates into CANSPGQVRNEQFF.

This clonotype has only a few counts. The J gene is TRBJ2-3, the V gene TRBV21-1; TRBD2 is the table's D call, not checked against the DNA. TRBV21-1 is shown as a pseudogene. The CDR3 runs to 17 residues. In DNA, the CDR3 is TGTGCCAGCAGCAAACCCCCCCTAGCGGTTGGCACAGATACGCAGTATTTT. Encoded protein: CASSKPPLAVGTDTQYF.

This clonotype came up a few times. This chain joins TRBV28 and TRBJ2-4; D remains ambiguous. TRBJ2-7 explains the end of the DNA better; the J call may be wrong. This CDR3 comprises 11 residues. CDR1 is MDHEN, CDR2 SYDVKM, per germline. In DNA form, the CDR3 reads TGTGCCAGTTGGTCGGGTTACGAGCAGTACTTC. Translation: CASWSGYEQYF.

This chain joins TRBV5-6 and TRBJ1-2; 7 positions match TRBD1. This CDR3 has 11 residues. CDR1 and CDR2 from the germline V gene are SGHDT and YYEEEE. V gave up 4 bases and J gave up 12 bases; unmatched junction bases: 6. The CDR3 spells CASSRDREDTF. Here the CDR3 DNA reads TGTGCCAGCAGCCGAGACAGGGAAGACACCTTC.

In the case of this clonotype: This may be a read error, as it is one base from a much larger clone. CDR3: CASSSLTTPAVEQYF. CDR3 DNA sequence: TGTGCCAGCAGCTCCCTCACAACTCCGGCCGTTGAGCAGTACTTC. This chain joins TRBV6-5 and TRBJ2-5; D is undetermined. Germline V CDR1 and CDR2: MNHEY, SVGAGI. CDR3 length equals 15 residues. The ends were cut back, 6 bases at V and 11 bases at J, with 25 bases in the middle.

The chain couples TRBV5-4 to TRBJ2-7; 10 bases line up with TRBD1. V lost 4 bases to trimming and J lost 0 bases; unmatched junction nucleotides: 4. CDR1 and CDR2 from the germline V gene are SGHNT and YYREEE (reference sequence). The CDR3 totals 15 residues. CDR3 region: CASSGGQGSSYEQYF. The CDR3 DNA reads as TGTGCCAGCAGCGGGGGACAGGGGAGCTCCTACGAGCAGTACTTC.

This clonotype was recorded many times. The V gene is TRBV12-3 or TRBV12-4, the J gene TRBJ1-5; TRBD1 matches 12 bases. V lost 6 bases and J lost 5; bases outside the gene matches: 11. CDR3 length equals 17 residues. The CDR3 spells CASSAGQGAPNDQPQHF. CDR3 in DNA: TGTGCCAGCAGCGCGGGACAGGGGGCGCCTAACGATCAGCCCCAGCATTTT.